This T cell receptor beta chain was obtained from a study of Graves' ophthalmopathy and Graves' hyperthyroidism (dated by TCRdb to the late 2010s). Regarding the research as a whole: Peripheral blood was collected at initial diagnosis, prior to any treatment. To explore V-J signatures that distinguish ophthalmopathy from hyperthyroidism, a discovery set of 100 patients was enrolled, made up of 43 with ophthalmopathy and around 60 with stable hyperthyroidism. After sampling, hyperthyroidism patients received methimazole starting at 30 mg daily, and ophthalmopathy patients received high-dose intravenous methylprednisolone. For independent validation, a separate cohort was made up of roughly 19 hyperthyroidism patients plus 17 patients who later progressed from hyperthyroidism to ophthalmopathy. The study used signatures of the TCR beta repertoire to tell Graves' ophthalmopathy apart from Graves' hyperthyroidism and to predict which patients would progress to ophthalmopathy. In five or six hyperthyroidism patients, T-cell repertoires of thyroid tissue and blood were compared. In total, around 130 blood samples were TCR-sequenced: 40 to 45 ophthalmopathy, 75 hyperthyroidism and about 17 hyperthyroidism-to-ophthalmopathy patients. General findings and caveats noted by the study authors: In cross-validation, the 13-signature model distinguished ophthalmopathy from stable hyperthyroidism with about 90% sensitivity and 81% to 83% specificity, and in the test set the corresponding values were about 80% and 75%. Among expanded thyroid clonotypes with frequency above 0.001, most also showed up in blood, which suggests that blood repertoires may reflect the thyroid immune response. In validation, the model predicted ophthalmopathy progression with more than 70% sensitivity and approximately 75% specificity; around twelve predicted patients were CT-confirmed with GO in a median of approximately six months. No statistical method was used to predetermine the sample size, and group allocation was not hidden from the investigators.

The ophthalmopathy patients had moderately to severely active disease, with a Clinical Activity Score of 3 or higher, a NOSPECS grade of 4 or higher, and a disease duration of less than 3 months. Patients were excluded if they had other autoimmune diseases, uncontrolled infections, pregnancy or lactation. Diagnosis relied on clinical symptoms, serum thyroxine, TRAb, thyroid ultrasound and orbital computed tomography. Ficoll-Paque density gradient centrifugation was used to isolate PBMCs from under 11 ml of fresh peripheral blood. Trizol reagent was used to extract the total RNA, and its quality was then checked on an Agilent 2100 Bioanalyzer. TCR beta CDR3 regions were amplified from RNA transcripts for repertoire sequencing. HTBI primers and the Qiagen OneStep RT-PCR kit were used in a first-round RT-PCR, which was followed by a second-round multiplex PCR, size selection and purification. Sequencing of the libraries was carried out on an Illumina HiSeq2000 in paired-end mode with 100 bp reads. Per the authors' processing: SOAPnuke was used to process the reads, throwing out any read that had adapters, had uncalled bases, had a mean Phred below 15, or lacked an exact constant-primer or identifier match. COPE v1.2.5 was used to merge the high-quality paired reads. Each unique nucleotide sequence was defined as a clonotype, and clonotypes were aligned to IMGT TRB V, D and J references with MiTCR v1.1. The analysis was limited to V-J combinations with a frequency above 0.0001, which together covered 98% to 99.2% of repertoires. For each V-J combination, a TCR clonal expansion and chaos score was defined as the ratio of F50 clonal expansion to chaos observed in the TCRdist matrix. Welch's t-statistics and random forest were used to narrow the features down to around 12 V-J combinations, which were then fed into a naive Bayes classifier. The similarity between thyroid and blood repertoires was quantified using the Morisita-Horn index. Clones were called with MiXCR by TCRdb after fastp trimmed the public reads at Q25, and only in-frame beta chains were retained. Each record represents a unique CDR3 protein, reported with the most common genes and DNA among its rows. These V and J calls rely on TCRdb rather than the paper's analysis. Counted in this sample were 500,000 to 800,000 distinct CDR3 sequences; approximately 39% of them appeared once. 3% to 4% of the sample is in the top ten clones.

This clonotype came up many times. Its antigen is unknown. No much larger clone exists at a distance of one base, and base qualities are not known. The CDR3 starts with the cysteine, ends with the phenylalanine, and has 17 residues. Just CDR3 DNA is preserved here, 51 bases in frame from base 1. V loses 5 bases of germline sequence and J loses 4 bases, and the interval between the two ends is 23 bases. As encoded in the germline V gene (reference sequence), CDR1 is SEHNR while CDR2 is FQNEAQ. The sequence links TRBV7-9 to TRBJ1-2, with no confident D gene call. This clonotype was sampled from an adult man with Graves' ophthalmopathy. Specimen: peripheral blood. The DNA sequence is TGTGCCAGCAGCCAAGAGAATCGACAAGGTCGAGGCTATGGCTACACCTTC. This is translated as CASSQENRQGRGYGYTF.